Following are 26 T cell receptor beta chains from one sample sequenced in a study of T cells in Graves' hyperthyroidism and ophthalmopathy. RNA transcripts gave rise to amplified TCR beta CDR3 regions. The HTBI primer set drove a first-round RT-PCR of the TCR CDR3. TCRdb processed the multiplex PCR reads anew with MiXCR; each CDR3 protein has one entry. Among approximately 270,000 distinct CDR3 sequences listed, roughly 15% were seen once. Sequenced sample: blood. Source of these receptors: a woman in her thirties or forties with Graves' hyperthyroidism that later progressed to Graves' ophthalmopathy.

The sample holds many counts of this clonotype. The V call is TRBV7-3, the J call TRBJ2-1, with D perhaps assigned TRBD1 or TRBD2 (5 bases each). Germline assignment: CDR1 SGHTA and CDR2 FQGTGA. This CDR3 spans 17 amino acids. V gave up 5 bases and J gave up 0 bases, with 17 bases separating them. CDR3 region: CASSRWGPKSSYNEQFF. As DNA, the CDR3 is TGTGCCAGCAGCCGTTGGGGACCTAAAAGCTCCTACAATGAGCAGTTCTTC. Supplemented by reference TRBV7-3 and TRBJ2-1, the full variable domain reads GAGVSQTPSNKVTEKGKYVELRCDPISGHTALYWYRQSLGQGPEFLIYFQGTGAADDSGLPNDRFFAVRPEGSVSTLKIQRTERGDSAVYLCASSRWGPKSSYNEQFFGPGTRLTVL.

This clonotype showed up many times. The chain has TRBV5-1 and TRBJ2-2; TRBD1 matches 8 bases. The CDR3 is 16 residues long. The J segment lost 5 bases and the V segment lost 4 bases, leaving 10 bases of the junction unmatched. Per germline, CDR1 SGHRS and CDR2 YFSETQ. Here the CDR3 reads CASSPLDRAETGELFF. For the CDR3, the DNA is TGCGCCAGCAGCCCACTGGACAGGGCGGAAACCGGGGAGCTGTTTTTT.

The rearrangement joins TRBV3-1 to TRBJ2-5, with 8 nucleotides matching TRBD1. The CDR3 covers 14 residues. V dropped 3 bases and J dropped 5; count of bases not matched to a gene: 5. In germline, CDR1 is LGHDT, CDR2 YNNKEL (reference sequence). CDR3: CASSHYGQGETQYF. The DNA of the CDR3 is TGTGCCAGCAGCCACTATGGACAGGGCGAGACCCAGTACTTC.

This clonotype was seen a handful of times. CDR3 bases: TGTGCCACCAGCAGAGACCCGGAGACTAGCGTAGATACGCAGTATTTT. Translated: CATSRDPETSVDTQYF. The rearrangement joins TRBV15 to TRBJ2-3, with 8 bases fitting TRBD2. The germline V gene has CDR1 LNHNV and CDR2 YYDKDF (reference sequence). The CDR3 loop spans 16 amino acids. V lost 0 bases to trimming and J lost 5 bases; unmatched junction nucleotides: 7.

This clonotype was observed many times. CDR3: CAWSASYEQYF. CDR3 sequence (DNA): TGTGCCTGGAGTGCCTCCTACGAGCAGTACTTC. This chain joins TRBV30 and TRBJ2-7; unclear D gene. Germline values: CDR1 GTSNPN, CDR2 SVGIG (reference sequence). This CDR3 region has 11 residues. V was shortened by 1 base and J by 0 bases, with 1 base between the two germline ends.

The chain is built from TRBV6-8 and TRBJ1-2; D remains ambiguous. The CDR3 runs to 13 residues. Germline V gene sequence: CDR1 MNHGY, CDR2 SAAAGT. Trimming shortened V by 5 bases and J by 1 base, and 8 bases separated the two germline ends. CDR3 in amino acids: CASSQFGNYGYTF. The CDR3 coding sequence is TGTGCCAGCAGTCAGTTCGGTAACTATGGCTACACCTTC.

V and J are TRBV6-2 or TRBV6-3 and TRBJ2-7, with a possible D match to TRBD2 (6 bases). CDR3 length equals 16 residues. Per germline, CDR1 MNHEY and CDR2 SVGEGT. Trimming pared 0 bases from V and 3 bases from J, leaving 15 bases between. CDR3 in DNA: TGTGCCAGCAGTTACTCAAAGACTAGTGTCGTCTACGAGCAGTACTTC. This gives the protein CASSYSKTSVVYEQYF.

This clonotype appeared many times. CDR3 amino acids: CASSLVGDNNNEQFF. For the CDR3, the DNA is TGTGCCAGCAGCTTAGTAGGGGACAATAACAATGAGCAGTTCTTC. The V and J genes are TRBV13 and TRBJ2-1; tentatively, D is TRBD1 (6 bases). The CDR3 consists of 15 residues. Germline V gene data show CDR1 as PRHDT and CDR2 as FYEKMQ (reference sequence). The V end lost 1 base, the J end lost 5 bases, and 12 bases lay between the germline ends.

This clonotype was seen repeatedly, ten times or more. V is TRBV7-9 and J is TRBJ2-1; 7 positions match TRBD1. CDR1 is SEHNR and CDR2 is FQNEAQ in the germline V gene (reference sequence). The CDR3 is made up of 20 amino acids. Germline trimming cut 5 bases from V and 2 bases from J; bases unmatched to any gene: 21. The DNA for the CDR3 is TGTGCCAGCAGCCCCGGACTGAAGGACAGGCGTCGTAGGACCTACAATGAGCAGTTCTTC. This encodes CASSPGLKDRRRRTYNEQFF.

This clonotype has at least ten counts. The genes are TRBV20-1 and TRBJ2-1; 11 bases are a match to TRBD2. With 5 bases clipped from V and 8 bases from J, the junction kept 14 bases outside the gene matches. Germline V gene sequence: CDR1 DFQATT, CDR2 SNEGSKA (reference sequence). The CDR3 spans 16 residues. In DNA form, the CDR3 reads TGCAGTGCTGCCCCCCTAGCGGGAGGTCTCTGGGATGAGCAGTTCTTC. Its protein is CSAAPLAGGLWDEQFF.

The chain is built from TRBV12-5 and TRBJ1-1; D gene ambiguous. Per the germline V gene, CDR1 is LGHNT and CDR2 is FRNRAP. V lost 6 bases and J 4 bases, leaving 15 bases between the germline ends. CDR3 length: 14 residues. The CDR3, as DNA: TGTGCTAGTGGCTCCGACGCCGCGGGCACTGAAGCTTTCTTT. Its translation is CASGSDAAGTEAFF.

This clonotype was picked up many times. CDR3 sequence (DNA): TGTGCCAGCAGCCAAGAACAAATACCTACCTACGAGCAGTACTTC. Encoded protein: CASSQEQIPTYEQYF. The chain links TRBV3-1 to TRBJ2-7; D is unclear. The CDR3 sequence is 15 residues long. CDR1 is LGHDT, CDR2 YNNKEL, per germline (reference sequence). Deletions cut 0 bases from V and 2 bases from J, with 11 bases between.

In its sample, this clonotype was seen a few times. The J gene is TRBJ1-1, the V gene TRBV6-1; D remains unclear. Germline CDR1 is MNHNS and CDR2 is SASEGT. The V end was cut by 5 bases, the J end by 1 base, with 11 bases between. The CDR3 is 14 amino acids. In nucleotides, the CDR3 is TGTGCCAGCAGTCCAATTTCCCCGAACACTGAAGCTTTCTTT. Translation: CASSPISPNTEAFF.

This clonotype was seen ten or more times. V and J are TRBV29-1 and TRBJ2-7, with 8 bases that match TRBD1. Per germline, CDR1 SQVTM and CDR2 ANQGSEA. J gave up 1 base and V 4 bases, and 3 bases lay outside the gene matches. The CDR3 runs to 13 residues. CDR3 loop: CSVGTGPSYEQYF. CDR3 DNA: TGCAGCGTTGGGACAGGGCCATCCTACGAGCAGTACTTC.

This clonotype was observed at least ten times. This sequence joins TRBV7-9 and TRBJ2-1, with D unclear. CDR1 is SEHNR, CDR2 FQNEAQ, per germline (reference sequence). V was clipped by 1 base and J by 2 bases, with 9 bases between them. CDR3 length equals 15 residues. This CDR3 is CASSLGGPPYNEQFF. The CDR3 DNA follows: TGTGCCAGCAGCTTAGGGGGTCCCCCCTACAATGAGCAGTTCTTC. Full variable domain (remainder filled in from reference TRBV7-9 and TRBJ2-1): DTGVSQNPRHKITKRGQNVTFRCDPISEHNRLYWYRQTLGQGPEFLTYFQNEAQLEKSRLLSDRFSAERPKGSFSTLEIQRTEQGDSAMYLCASSLGGPPYNEQFFGPGTRLTVL.

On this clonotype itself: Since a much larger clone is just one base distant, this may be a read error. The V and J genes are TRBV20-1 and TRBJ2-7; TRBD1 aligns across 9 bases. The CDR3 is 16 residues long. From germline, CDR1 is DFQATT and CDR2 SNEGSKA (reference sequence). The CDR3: CSAREVSGTGRYEHYF. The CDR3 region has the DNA TGCAGTGCTAGAGAAGTCTCCGGGACAGGGCGTTACGAGCACTACTTC.

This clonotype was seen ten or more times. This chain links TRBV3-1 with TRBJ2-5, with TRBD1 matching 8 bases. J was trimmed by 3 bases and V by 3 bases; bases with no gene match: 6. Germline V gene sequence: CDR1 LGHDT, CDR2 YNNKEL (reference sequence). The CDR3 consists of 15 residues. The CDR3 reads CASSHEPQGEETQYF. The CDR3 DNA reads TGTGCCAGCAGCCACGAACCACAGGGGGAAGAGACCCAGTACTTC.

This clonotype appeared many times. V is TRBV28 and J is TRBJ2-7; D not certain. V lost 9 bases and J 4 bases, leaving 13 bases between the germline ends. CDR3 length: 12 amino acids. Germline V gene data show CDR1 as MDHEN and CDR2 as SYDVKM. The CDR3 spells CARSQLEYEQYF. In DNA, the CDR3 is TGTGCCAGAAGCCAACTGGAGTACGAGCAGTACTTC.

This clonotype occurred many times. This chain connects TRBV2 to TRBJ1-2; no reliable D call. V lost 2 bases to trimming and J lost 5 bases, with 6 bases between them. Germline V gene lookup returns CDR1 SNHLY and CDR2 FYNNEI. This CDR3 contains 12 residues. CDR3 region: CASSESYYGYTF. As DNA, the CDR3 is TGTGCCAGCAGTGAAAGCTATTATGGCTACACCTTC.

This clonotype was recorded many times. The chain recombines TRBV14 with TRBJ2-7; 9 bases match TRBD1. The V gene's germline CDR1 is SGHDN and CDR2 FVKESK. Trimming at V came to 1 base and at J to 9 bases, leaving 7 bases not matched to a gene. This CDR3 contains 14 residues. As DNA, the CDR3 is TGTGCCAGCAGCCAAGTTAGGGGGACAGGGAGGCAGTACTTC. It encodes CASSQVRGTGRQYF.

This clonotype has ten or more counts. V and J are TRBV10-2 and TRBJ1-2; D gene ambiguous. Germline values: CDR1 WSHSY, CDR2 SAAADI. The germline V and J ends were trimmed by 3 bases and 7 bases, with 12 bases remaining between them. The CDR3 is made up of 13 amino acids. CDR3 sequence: CASSEAEGGGYTF. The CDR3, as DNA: TGCGCCAGCAGTGAAGCCGAGGGCGGTGGCTACACCTTC.

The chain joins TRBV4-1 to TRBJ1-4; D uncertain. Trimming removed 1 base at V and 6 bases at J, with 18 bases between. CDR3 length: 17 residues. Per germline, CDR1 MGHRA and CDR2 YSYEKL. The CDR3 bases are TGCGCCAGCAGCCAAGTAGGTCAGGCCAGGATCTATGAAAAACTGTTTTTT. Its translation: CASSQVGQARIYEKLFF.

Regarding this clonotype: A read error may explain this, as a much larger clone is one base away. DNA for the CDR3: TGTGCCAGCAGCCAAGTGCCTAACTTTGGCTACACCTTC. Translating gives CASSQVPNFGYTF. This rearrangement joins TRBV4-2 to TRBJ1-2; D is unresolved. This CDR3 contains 13 residues. Germline values: CDR1 LGHNA, CDR2 YNFKEQ.

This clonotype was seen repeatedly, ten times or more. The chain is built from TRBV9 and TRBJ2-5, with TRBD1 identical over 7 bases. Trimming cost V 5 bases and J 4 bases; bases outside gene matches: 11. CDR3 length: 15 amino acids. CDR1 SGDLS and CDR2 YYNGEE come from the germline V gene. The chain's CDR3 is CASSPRQGKGETQYF. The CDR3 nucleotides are TGTGCCAGCAGTCCTCGACAGGGTAAGGGAGAGACCCAGTACTTC.

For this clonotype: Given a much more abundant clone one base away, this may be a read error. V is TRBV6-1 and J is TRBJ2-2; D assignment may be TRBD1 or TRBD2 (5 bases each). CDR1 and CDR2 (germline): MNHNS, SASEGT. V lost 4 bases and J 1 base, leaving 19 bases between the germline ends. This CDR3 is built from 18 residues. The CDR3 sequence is CASSAPSYVGVNTGELFF. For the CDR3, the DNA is TGTGCCAGCAGTGCACCAAGTTATGTGGGGGTGAACACCGGGGAGCTGTTTTTT.

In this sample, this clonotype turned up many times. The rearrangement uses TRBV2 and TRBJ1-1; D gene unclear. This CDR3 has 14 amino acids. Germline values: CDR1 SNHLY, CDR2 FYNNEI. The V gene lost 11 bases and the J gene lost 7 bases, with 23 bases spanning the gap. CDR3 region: CADLRAPERFEAFF. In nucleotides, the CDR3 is TGTGCCGATCTGCGGGCCCCTGAGAGGTTTGAAGCTTTCTTT.